This T cell receptor beta chain came from a study of blood T cells in healthy people across ages. About the study: Template switching caught about one barcoded beta molecule for each two T cells. General study results and limits: Roughly linearly, TCR beta diversity per million T cells fell as age increased.

Trimming removed 3 bases at V and 3 bases at J, with 13 bases between. The V gene's germline CDR1 is SGHRS and CDR2 YFSETQ. The CDR3 is 14 amino acids. Each donor supplied ten milliliters of peripheral blood. Through a sample-barcoded 5' primer and a J-beta primer mix, a second PCR was run for roughly 6 to 11 cycles. TCRdb re-called the 5' RACE reads with MiXCR, one entry per CDR3 protein. The table includes roughly 2 million distinct CDR3 sequences, less than 50% detected once. This clonotype was seen more than once but under ten times. Antigen unknown. The gene calls are TRBV5-1 and TRBJ2-7; the D call may be TRBD1 or TRBD2 (5 bases each). Sequencing was done on a sample of blood. The receptor was isolated from a woman aged 40 to 55 in good health. CDR3 amino acids: CASSSEGRVYEQYF. The CDR3, as DNA: TGCGCCAGCAGCTCCGAGGGGCGGGTCTACGAGCAGTACTTC.